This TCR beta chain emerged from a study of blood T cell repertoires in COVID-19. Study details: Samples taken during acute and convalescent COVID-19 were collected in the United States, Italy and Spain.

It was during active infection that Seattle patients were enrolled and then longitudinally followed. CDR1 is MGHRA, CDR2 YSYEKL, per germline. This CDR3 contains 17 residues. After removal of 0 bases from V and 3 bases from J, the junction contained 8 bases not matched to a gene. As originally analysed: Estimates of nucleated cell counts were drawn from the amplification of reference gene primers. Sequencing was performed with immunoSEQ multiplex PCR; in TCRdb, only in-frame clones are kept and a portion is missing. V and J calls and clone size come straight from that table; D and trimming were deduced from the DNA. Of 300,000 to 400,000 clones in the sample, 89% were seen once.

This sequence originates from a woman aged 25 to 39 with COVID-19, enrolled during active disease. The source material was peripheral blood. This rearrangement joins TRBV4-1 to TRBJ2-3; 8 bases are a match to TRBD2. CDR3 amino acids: CASSQESEREMTDTQYF. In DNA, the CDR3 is TGCGCCAGCAGCCAAGAGAGTGAGCGGGAGATGACAGATACGCAGTATTTT.